This is a list of T cell receptor beta chains from one sample in a study of a mutant IDH1 vaccine in newly diagnosed glioma. These receptors have no identified antigens. Using immunoSEQ multiplex PCR, the repertoire was profiled, and TCRdb retains in-frame clones only, with some absent. The sample lists about 43,000 clones; approximately 88% were seen once. The sequences come from PBMCs, collected from a glioma patient whose treatment included an IDH1 peptide vaccine. These receptors originate from a woman between 18 and 29 years old with glioma. Some clones in this sample may be carry-over from other donors' samples. CDR3s include the opening cysteine and the closing phenylalanine or tryptophan. The D gene is left open where the match is weak. For some rows the clone size is stated as once, few or many, or as a class when expanded; others skip it.

>TRBJ1-2|TRBV7-9|.|.
CASSLEAGVYGYTF
TGTGCCAGCAGCTTAGAGGCAGGGGTCTATGGCTACACCTTC
>TRBJ1-4|TRBV7-8|.|.
CASSSGGANEKLFF
TGTGCCAGCAGCTCCGGGGGGGCTAATGAAAAACTGTTTTTT
>TRBJ2-4|TRBV9|.|once
CASSVGTTNIQYF
TGTGCCAGCAGCGTGGGGACAACGAACATTCAGTACTTC
>TRBJ1-1|TRBV29-1|.|few
CSVALGKWYTEAFF
TGCAGCGTTGCCCTCGGCAAATGGTACACTGAAGCTTTCTTT
>TRBJ2-3|TRBV7-2|.|.
CASSLGVARGTDTQYF
TGTGCCAGCAGCTTGGGTGTCGCGAGGGGCACAGATACGCAGTATTTT
>TRBJ2-7|TRBV10-3|TRBD1|.
CAIRAGQGSYEQYF
TGTGCCATCAGGGCCGGACAGGGTTCCTACGAGCAGTACTTC
>TRBJ1-4|TRBV28|.|.
CASGVNEKLFF
TGTGCCAGCGGAGTGAATGAAAAACTGTTTTTT
>TRBJ2-1|TRBV19|TRBD2|.
CASGRLAGEQFF
TGTGCCAGTGGAAGACTAGCGGGTGAGCAGTTCTTC
>TRBJ1-2|TRBV10-2|.|.
CASSTDGNNYGYTF
TGCGCCAGCAGTACCGACGGAAATAACTATGGCTACACCTTC
>TRBJ2-2|TRBV5-1|.|once
CASSARVNTGELFF
TGCGCCAGCAGCGCCAGGGTTAACACCGGGGAGCTGTTTTTT
>TRBJ1-2|TRBV2|.|.
CASSDWEYGYTF
TGTGCCAGCAGTGACTGGGAATACGGCTACACCTTC
>TRBJ2-3|TRBV6-1|.|.
CASSEARFSTDTQYF
TGTGCCAGCAGTGAAGCGAGATTTAGCACAGATACGCAGTATTTT
>TRBJ1-2|TRBV7-9|.|.
CASSSPRGPLYGYTF
TGTGCCAGCAGCTCCCCCCGGGGTCCCCTCTATGGCTACACCTTC
>TRBJ1-2|TRBV9|TRBD1|.
CASIGQGSYGYTF
TGTGCCAGCATCGGACAGGGTTCCTATGGCTACACCTTC
>TRBJ1-1|TRBV9|.|once
CASSVDPGGTEAFF
TGTGCCAGCAGCGTAGATCCGGGAGGCACTGAAGCTTTCTTT
>TRBJ1-3|TRBV30|.|.
CAWSTDSFGNTIYF
TGTGCCTGGAGTACGGACAGTTTTGGAAACACCATATATTTT
>TRBJ1-3|TRBV9|.|.
CASSEGGTGNTIYF
TGTGCCAGCAGCGAGGGGGGTACTGGAAACACCATATATTTT